This T cell receptor (beta chain) was identified in a study of cytomegalovirus exposure and HLA in healthy donors. Unrecorded immune exposures were likely, despite nominal health at sampling. 60 Vbeta and 13 Jbeta primers were used in PCR. Assay: immunoSEQ multiplex PCR; the TCRdb copy retains only in-frame clones and omits some. In the table there are some 140,000 clones, approximately 72% of which are singletons. V shed 0 bases and J 6 bases; nucleotides not matched to a gene: 10. The CDR3 loop spans 16 amino acids. The germline CDR1 and CDR2 sequences are MNHEY and SVGAGI. As for this clone: What it recognizes is unknown.

Notes on the study in general: Presence/absence analyses supposed approximately even sequencing depth among donors. A later analysis linked a missense variant in DCLRE1C to the trimming of TCR beta V and J genes.

The chain combines TRBV6-5 with TRBJ1-1; TRBD1 aligns across 7 bases. The source of this sequence is a man younger than 35 in good health and CMV-seronegative. Sequenced: PBMCs. The CDR3 region is CASSYSSTGFIAEAFF. The CDR3, as DNA: TGTGCCAGCAGTTACTCATCGACAGGGTTCATCGCTGAAGCTTTCTTT.